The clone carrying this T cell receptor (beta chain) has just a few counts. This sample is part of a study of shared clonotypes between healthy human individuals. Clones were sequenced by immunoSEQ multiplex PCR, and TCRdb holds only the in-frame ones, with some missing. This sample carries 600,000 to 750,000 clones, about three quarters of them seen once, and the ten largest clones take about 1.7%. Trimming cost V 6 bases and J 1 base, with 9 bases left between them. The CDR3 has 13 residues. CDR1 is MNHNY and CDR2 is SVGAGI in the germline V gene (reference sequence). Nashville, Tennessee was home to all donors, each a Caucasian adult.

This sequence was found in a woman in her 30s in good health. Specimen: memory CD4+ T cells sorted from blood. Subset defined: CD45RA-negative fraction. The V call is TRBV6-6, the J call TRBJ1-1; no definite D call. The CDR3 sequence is CASSNYKNTEAFF. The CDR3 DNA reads TGTGCCAGCAGCAATTACAAGAACACTGAAGCTTTCTTT.